This T cell receptor (beta chain) was captured by sequencing in a study of shared clonotypes between healthy human individuals. The trim removed 1 base at V and 2 bases at J, leaving 10 bases unmatched. The germline CDR1 and CDR2 sequences are MGHRA and YSYEKL. The length of the CDR3 is 17 residues. Some clones are missing from TCRdb's copy, which holds only in-frame ones; the method was immunoSEQ multiplex PCR. This table holds around 1,900,000 clones, just under 95% found once. The naive CD8 population came from CD45RO-negative cells selected for CCR7, without terminally differentiated effector memory CD45RA+ cells.

The gene calls are TRBV4-1 and TRBJ1-1, with 7 positions matching TRBD1. Sequences were obtained from naive CD8+ T cells from PBMCs. The clonotype originates from a man between 18 and 29 years old in good health. Some clones in this sample may be carry-over from other donors' samples. The CDR3 region has the DNA TGCGCCAGCAGCCAAGGCGTCCCGGGACAGATAAACACTGAAGCTTTCTTT. Its protein is CASSQGVPGQINTEAFF.